This TCR beta chain was captured by sequencing in a study of blood T cell repertoires in COVID-19. Study background: PBMCs, B-cell-depleted T cells, or T cells were the source of the cDNA or gDNA that made up the material.

In germline, CDR1 is LNHDA, CDR2 SQIVND (reference sequence). This CDR3 is 14 amino acids long. V dropped 7 bases and J dropped 2; count of bases not matched to a gene: 7. In the authors' workflow: Using reference gene primer amplification, nucleated cell counts were estimated. TCRdb's copy holds only in-frame clones and misses some; the assay was immunoSEQ multiplex PCR. V and J calls and clone size are those listed in that table; D and trimming were worked out from the DNA. The sample has roughly 210,000 clones, around 90% seen once. Residents of about two dozen US areas, aged about 18 to 95 years, made up the participants.

The TCR was taken from a man aged 25-40 years in a cohort exposed to, infected with or recovered from COVID-19 (not recorded which). The specimen was PBMCs or T cells enriched from blood (not recorded which). The chain links TRBV19 to TRBJ1-1, with TRBD1 identical over 7 bases. As DNA, the CDR3 is TGTGCCAGTACCGCCGGGACAGTCAACACTGAAGCTTTCTTT. Translated, it gives CASTAGTVNTEAFF.